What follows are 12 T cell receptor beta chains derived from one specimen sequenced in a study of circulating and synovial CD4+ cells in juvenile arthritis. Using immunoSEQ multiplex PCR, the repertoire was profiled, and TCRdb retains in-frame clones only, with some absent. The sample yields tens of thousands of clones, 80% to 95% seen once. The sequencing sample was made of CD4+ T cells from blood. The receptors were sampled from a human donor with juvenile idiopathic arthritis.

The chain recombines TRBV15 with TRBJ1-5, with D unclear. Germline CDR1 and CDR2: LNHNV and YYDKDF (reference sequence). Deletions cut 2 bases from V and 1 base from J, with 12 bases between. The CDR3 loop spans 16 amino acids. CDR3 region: CATSRSHGGSNQPQHF. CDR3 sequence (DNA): TGTGCCACCAGCAGATCACATGGCGGGAGCAATCAGCCCCAGCATTTT.

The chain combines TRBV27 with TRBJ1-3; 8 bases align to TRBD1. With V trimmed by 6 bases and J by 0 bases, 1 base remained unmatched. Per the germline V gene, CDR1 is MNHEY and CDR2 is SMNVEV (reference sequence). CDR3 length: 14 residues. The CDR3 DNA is TGTGCCAGCAGCACAGGGGGCTCTGGAAACACCATATATTTT. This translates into CASSTGGSGNTIYF.

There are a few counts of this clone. DNA for the CDR3: TGTGCCAGCAGTCCCAATGGACAGGGTGGTGGCTACACCTTC. Residues: CASSPNGQGGGYTF. The chain carries TRBV28 and TRBJ1-2, with 8 bases that match TRBD1. Germline V gene lookup returns CDR1 MDHEN and CDR2 SYDVKM. Trimming cost V 5 bases and J 7 bases; bases outside gene matches: 9. The CDR3 is 14 residues long.

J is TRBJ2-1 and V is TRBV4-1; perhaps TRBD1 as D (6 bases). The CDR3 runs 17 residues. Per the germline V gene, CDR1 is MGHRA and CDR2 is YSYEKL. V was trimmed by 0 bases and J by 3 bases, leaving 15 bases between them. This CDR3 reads CASSQDQGNPFYNEQFF. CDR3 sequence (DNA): TGCGCCAGCAGCCAAGATCAGGGGAACCCCTTCTACAATGAGCAGTTCTTC.

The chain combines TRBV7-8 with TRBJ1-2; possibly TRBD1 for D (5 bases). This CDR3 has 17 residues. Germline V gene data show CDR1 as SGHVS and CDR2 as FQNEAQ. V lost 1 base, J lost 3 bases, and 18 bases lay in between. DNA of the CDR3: TGTGCCAGCAGCTTAGGTCTCCTTGGCAGGGAGGACTATGGCTACACCTTC. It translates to CASSLGLLGREDYGYTF.

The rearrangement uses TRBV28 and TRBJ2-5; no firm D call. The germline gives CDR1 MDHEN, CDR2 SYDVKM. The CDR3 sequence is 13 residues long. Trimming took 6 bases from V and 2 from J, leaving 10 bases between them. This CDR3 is CASSSDSQETQYF. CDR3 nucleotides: TGTGCCAGCAGCTCCGACTCTCAAGAGACCCAGTACTTC.

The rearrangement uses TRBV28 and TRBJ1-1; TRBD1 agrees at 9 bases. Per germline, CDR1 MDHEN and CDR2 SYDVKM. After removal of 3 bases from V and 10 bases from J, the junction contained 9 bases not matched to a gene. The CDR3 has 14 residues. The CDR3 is CASSFTGGPLGAFF. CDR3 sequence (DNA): TGTGCCAGCAGTTTTACAGGGGGCCCACTTGGAGCTTTCTTT.

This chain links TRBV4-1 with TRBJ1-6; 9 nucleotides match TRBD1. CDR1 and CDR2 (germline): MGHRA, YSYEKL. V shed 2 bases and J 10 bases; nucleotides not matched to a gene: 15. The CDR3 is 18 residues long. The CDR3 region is CASSQPPTRGQGKSPLHF. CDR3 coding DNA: TGCGCCAGCAGCCAACCCCCCACGCGGGGACAGGGAAAGTCACCCCTCCACTTT.

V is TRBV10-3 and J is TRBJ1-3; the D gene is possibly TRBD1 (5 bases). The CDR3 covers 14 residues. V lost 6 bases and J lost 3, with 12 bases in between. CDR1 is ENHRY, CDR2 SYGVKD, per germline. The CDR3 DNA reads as TGTGCCATCAGGGACACCACCCGTGGAAACACCATATATTTT. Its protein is CAIRDTTRGNTIYF.

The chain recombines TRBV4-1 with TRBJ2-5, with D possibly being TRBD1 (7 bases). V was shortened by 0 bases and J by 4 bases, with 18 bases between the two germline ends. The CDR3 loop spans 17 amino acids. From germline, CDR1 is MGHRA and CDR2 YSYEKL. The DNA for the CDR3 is TGCGCCAGCAGCCAAGATCCGGGCGCAGGGGGGAGAGAGACCCAGTACTTC. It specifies CASSQDPGAGGRETQYF.

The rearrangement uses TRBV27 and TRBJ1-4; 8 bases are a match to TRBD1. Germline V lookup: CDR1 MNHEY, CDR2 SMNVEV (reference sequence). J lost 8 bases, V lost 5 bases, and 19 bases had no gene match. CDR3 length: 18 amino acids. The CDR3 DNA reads TGTGCCAGCAGTCCTACCGCTTTCCCCGGGACAGGTGCGGAAAAACTGTTTTTT. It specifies CASSPTAFPGTGAEKLFF.

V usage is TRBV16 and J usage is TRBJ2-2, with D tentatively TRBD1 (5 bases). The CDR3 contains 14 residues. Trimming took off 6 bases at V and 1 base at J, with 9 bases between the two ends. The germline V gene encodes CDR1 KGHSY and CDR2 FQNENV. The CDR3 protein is CASSRTRNTGELFF. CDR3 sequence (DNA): TGTGCCAGCAGTCGGACAAGGAACACCGGGGAGCTGTTTTTT.